Presented here are 15 T cell receptor beta chains from one specimen sequenced in a study of cytomegalovirus exposure and HLA in healthy donors (dated by TCRdb to the late 2010s). Libraries came from the immunoSEQ multiplex PCR assay. For the multiplex PCR, a mixture combining 60 forward primers for TCR Vbeta segments and 13 reverse primers for TCR Jbeta segments was used. Sourced from immuneACCESS, this table was stored by TCRdb with only in-frame sequences that have V and J called. A share of the clones is absent; for the studies checked, an unresolved V gene accounts for under half, and the remainder has no known explanation. The sample table shows about 120,000 clones, and over 65% are seen once. The ten largest clones represent roughly 3.1% of the sample. The specimen was PBMCs. The receptors here all came from a woman aged 30 to 39 in good health and CMV-seropositive.

The rearrangement joins TRBV10-2 to TRBJ2-1; TRBD2 matches at 9 bases. The CDR3 has 15 amino acids. The V gene end was trimmed by 0 bases and the J gene end by 5 bases; junction bases not matched to a gene: 2. Germline CDR1 WSHSY, CDR2 SAAADI. CDR3 nucleotides: TGCGCCAGCAGTGAGTCGAGCGGGGGGCACAATGAGCAGTTCTTC. Protein: CASSESSGGHNEQFF.

For the CDR3, the DNA is TGTGCCAGCAGCTTAGGCACTAGCGGTGAGACCCAGTACTTC. Translated: CASSLGTSGETQYF. The chain is built from TRBV7-2 and TRBJ2-5, with 8 bases identical to TRBD2. Looked up from germline, CDR1 is SGHTA and CDR2 is FQGNSA. V was clipped by 1 base and J by 5 bases; unmatched bases: 3. The CDR3 runs 14 residues.

The rearrangement links TRBV4-3 to TRBJ2-7; possible D gene TRBD2, 6 bases. This CDR3 is 15 amino acids long. Germline V gene data show CDR1 as LGHNA and CDR2 as YSLEER. The germline V and J ends were trimmed by 0 bases and 6 bases, with 15 bases remaining between them. The DNA for the CDR3 is TGCGCCAGCAGCCAAGATACGGGCGGGACCTCCGAGCAGTACTTC. Translating gives CASSQDTGGTSEQYF.

The chain joins TRBV2 to TRBJ2-2, with TRBD1 matching over 7 bases. CDR3 length equals 15 residues. Germline V gene sequence: CDR1 SNHLY, CDR2 FYNNEI. The ends lost 3 bases at V and 3 bases at J; junction bases unmatched: 4. Here the CDR3 reads CASSEVRGHTGELFF. DNA of the CDR3: TGTGCCAGCAGTGAGGTTAGGGGGCACACCGGGGAGCTGTTTTTT.

This chain links TRBV7-9 with TRBJ2-7; D unclear. This CDR3 region has 14 residues. Germline loops: CDR1 SEHNR, CDR2 FQNEAQ (reference sequence). V shed 1 base and J shed 0 bases, with 7 bases lying between them. CDR3 sequence reads: CASSLGASSYEQYF. Written as DNA, the CDR3 is TGTGCCAGCAGCTTAGGGGCGTCCTCCTACGAGCAGTACTTC.

The chain has TRBV7-9 and TRBJ2-5, with D perhaps matching TRBD1 (5 bases). Trimming cost V 3 bases and J 2 bases, with 10 bases left between them. Germline-derived CDR1 and CDR2 are SEHNR and FQNEAQ (reference sequence). This CDR3 comprises 14 residues. For the CDR3, the DNA is TGTGCCAGCAGCTTGCAGGGTTGGCAAGAGACCCAGTACTTC. Its translation is CASSLQGWQETQYF. Complete variable domain (other parts from reference TRBV7-9 and TRBJ2-5): DTGVSQNPRHKITKRGQNVTFRCDPISEHNRLYWYRQTLGQGPEFLTYFQNEAQLEKSRLLSDRFSAERPKGSFSTLEIQRTEQGDSAMYLCASSLQGWQETQYFGPGTRLLVL.

The CDR3 reads CASSLSGEKLFF. Written as DNA, the CDR3 is TGTGCCAGCAGCTTAAGTGGCGAAAAACTGTTTTTT. V gene TRBV7-2 combines with J gene TRBJ1-4; D is uncertain. Germline values: CDR1 SGHTA, CDR2 FQGNSA. With 2 bases removed from V and 8 bases from J, the gap between germline ends came to 6 bases. This CDR3 region has 12 residues.

The gene calls are TRBV29-1 and TRBJ1-2; 7 bases align to TRBD1. This CDR3 spans 13 amino acids. The V and J ends lost 3 bases and 3 bases, in that order; junction bases with no gene match: 4. From germline, CDR1 is SQVTM and CDR2 ANQGSEA. The CDR3 sequence: CSVEEGAYYGYTF. In DNA form, the CDR3 reads TGCAGCGTTGAGGAGGGGGCCTACTATGGCTACACCTTC.

The chain has TRBV7-8 and TRBJ2-2; 11 nucleotides match TRBD2. Germline V lookup: CDR1 SGHVS, CDR2 FQNEAQ. V shed 5 bases and J 3 bases; nucleotides not matched to a gene: 8. The CDR3 totals 17 residues. Here the CDR3 reads CASSQTLAGGDTGELFF. In DNA form, the CDR3 reads TGTGCCAGCAGCCAAACGTTAGCGGGGGGGGACACCGGGGAGCTGTTTTTT.

CDR3 DNA: TGCGCCAGCAGCAAGGGGACTAGCGGGGGTTCGGGTGGTGATGAGCAGTTCTTC. This translates into CASSKGTSGGSGGDEQFF. V is TRBV5-1 and J is TRBJ2-1, with TRBD2 matching over 14 bases. V was clipped by 4 bases and J by 8 bases; unmatched bases: 14. The CDR3 consists of 18 residues. CDR1 SGHRS and CDR2 YFSETQ come from the germline V gene.

The sample holds a few counts of this clone. The V call is TRBV5-4, the J call TRBJ2-7; a weak D match, TRBD2 (6 bases). Per the germline V gene, CDR1 is SGHNT and CDR2 is YYREEE (reference sequence). Trimming cost V 4 bases and J 0 bases, with 14 bases left between them. This CDR3 has 15 amino acids. The CDR3, as DNA: TGTGCCAGCAGCACGGGGACTGTCAGCTCCTACGAGCAGTACTTC. Protein sequence: CASSTGTVSSYEQYF.

This clone came up a few times. The rearrangement uses TRBV27 and TRBJ2-5; 10 bases align to TRBD1. The CDR3 spans 13 residues. Trimming cost V 4 bases and J 11 bases; bases outside gene matches: 7. Germline V gives CDR1 MNHEY, CDR2 SMNVEV (reference sequence). In nucleotides, the CDR3 is TGTGCCAGCAGTTACGGACAGGGGGGGGAGCAGTACTTC. Its translation: CASSYGQGGEQYF.

The gene calls are TRBV27 and TRBJ1-5, with a possible D match to TRBD1 (5 bases). Germline CDR1 reads MNHEY; CDR2 reads SMNVEV (reference sequence). The CDR3 is made up of 14 amino acids. V lost 5 bases and J lost 3, with 11 bases in between. As DNA, the CDR3 is TGTGCCAGCAGTAGACGGGACTCCAATCAGCCCCAGCATTTT. This codes for CASSRRDSNQPQHF.

The rearrangement links TRBV10-2 to TRBJ2-7; D remains ambiguous. V dropped 2 bases and J dropped 12 bases, with 11 bases sitting between them. The CDR3 runs 11 residues. The germline V gene encodes CDR1 WSHSY and CDR2 SAAADI. The CDR3 nucleotides are TGCGCCAGCAGTGAGGGGCCTCTGAGGTACTTC. It encodes CASSEGPLRYF.

This clone was recorded only once. The rearrangement links TRBV28 to TRBJ2-6, with 7 bases that match TRBD1. V lost 8 bases to trimming and J lost 0 bases; unmatched junction nucleotides: 1. The germline gives CDR1 MDHEN, CDR2 SYDVKM. The CDR3 extends over 14 amino acids. In DNA form, the CDR3 reads TGTGCCAGCTGGGACAGCTCTGGGGCCAACGTCCTGACTTTC. Its protein product is CASWDSSGANVLTF.